A single sample is the source of the 3 T cell receptor beta chains below, sequenced in a study of blood T cell repertoires in COVID-19. Assay: immunoSEQ multiplex PCR; the TCRdb copy retains only in-frame clones and omits some. The sample consists of approximately 49,000 clones, around 81% of them appearing once. Sequencing was carried out using peripheral blood. These receptors came from a woman older than 75 with COVID-19, enrolled during active disease.

The chain uses TRBV5-1 and TRBJ2-7; 8 positions agree with TRBD1. Germline V lookup: CDR1 SGHRS, CDR2 YFSETQ. The junction had 8 bases not matched to a gene; V was cut back by 6 bases and J by 3 bases. CDR3 length equals 14 residues. The CDR3 DNA reads as TGCGCCAGCACCGCTACAGGGGGGATCTACGAGCAGTACTTC. It is translated as CASTATGGIYEQYF.

This chain links TRBV5-5 with TRBJ1-2; TRBD1 agrees at 7 bases. The length of the CDR3 is 13 residues. Germline trimming cut 0 bases from V and 7 bases from J; bases unmatched to any gene: 3. CDR1 and CDR2 from the germline V gene are SGHKS and YYEKEE (reference sequence). CDR3 region: CASSLDRGAGYTF. The CDR3, as DNA: TGTGCCAGCAGCTTGGACAGGGGCGCTGGCTACACCTTC.

This clone qualifies as medium-sized (0.01 to 0.1%). The chain combines TRBV7-9 with TRBJ2-7; no clear D gene. Trimming took 5 bases from V and 1 from J, leaving 9 bases between them. Germline CDR1 and CDR2: SEHNR and FQNEAQ (reference sequence). The CDR3 spans 13 residues. The CDR3 coding sequence is TGTGCCAGCAGCCCTCCGGGTTCCTACGAGCAGTACTTC. Its protein is CASSPPGSYEQYF.